These 2 T cell receptor beta chains came from one sample sequenced in a study of blood T cell repertoires in COVID-19. Assay used: immunoSEQ multiplex PCR; TCRdb lists only in-frame clones, some missing. Counted here are 140,000 or so clones, 88% occurring once; the ten biggest clones make up approximately 1.8%. The source material was peripheral blood. These receptors all stem from a man in his sixties or seventies with acute or convalescent COVID-19.

This chain uses TRBV19 with TRBJ2-1; a possible D gene is TRBD2 (5 bases). V lost 7 bases to trimming and J lost 10 bases, with 20 bases between them. Germline assignment: CDR1 LNHDA and CDR2 SQIVND (reference sequence). The CDR3 is 14 residues long. CDR3 region: CASTIGQGAAEQFF. The CDR3 DNA sequence: TGTGCCAGTACCATTGGCCAAGGAGCGGCCGAGCAGTTCTTC.

CDR3 region: CVLGGEHF. The CDR3 bases are TGTGTCCTAGGGGGCGAGCATTTT. The chain couples TRBV30 to TRBJ1-5; 7 bases are a match to TRBD1. This CDR3 is 8 amino acids long. CDR1 is GTSNPN and CDR2 is SVGIG in the germline V gene (reference sequence).